This T cell receptor beta chain was identified during a study of cytomegalovirus exposure and HLA in healthy donors. Only a few counts were recorded for this clone. This PCR relied on a set of 60 Vbeta primers and 13 Jbeta primers. Repertoires were generated with immunoSEQ multiplex PCR, while TCRdb's copy carries only in-frame clones and drops some. The sample records approximately 120,000 clones, under 12% being singletons. Per germline, CDR1 MDHEN and CDR2 SYDVKM. CDR3 length: 14 residues. Trimming pared 4 bases from V and 3 bases from J, leaving 13 bases between. Sequencing used PBMCs. The TCR comes from a woman aged 18-29 years in good health and CMV-seropositive. The V and J genes are TRBV28 and TRBJ2-7; D is perhaps TRBD2 (6 bases). Here the CDR3 DNA reads TGTGCCAGCAGTTCCACCTCTAGCGTCTACGAGCAGTACTTC. This sequence encodes CASSSTSSVYEQYF.